The 20 T cell receptor beta chains below all came from one sample that was sequenced in a study of cytomegalovirus exposure and HLA in healthy donors. Primers: 60 Vbeta forward and 13 Jbeta reverse. The repertoire was sequenced with immunoSEQ multiplex PCR; TCRdb's copy has only in-frame clones and lacks some. The sample carries some 110,000 clones, around 80% recorded once. Sequences were obtained from PBMCs. These receptors were collected from a woman in her thirties or forties in good health and CMV-seronegative.

The chain has TRBV11-3 and TRBJ1-1; no clear D gene. There are 13 residues in the CDR3. Germline CDR1 SGHNT, CDR2 YENEEA. V was trimmed by 5 bases and J by 3 bases, leaving 10 bases between them. DNA of the CDR3: TGTGCCAGCAGCACCGGGATAGACACTGAAGCTTTCTTT. Protein product: CASSTGIDTEAFF.

This chain's CDR3 is CASRASGTTDTQYF. CDR3 nucleotide sequence: TGTGCCAGCAGAGCTAGCGGAACCACAGATACGCAGTATTTT. This sequence joins TRBV6-5 and TRBJ2-3; 7 positions match TRBD2. Germline V gene data show CDR1 as MNHEY and CDR2 as SVGAGI. The CDR3 contains 14 residues. The ends lost 6 bases at V and 2 bases at J; junction bases unmatched: 5.

This clone was seen once. The rearrangement uses TRBV7-2 and TRBJ1-3; TRBD1 is a possible D gene (6 bases). V was shortened by 5 bases and J by 4 bases, with 15 bases between the two germline ends. There are 15 residues in the CDR3. In germline, CDR1 is SGHTA, CDR2 FQGNSA. DNA of the CDR3: TGTGCCAGCAGCCGGGGCAGGGGCGCAGGAAACACCATATATTTT. As protein: CASSRGRGAGNTIYF.

The chain employs TRBV19 and TRBJ1-1, with 8 bases that match TRBD1. This CDR3 has 14 amino acids. The trim removed 6 bases at V and 5 bases at J, leaving 8 bases unmatched. Germline lookup yields CDR1 LNHDA and CDR2 SQIVND (reference sequence). CDR3 sequence: CASSQGAMRTEAFF. In DNA, the CDR3 is TGTGCCAGTAGCCAGGGGGCGATGAGGACTGAAGCTTTCTTT. The full variable domain, completed using reference TRBV19 and TRBJ1-1, is DGGITQSPKYLFRKEGQNVTLSCEQNLNHDAMYWYRQDPGQGLRLIYYSQIVNDFQKGDIAEGYSVSREKKESFPLTVTSAQKNPTAFYLCASSQGAMRTEAFFGQGTRLTVV.

This chain joins TRBV2 and TRBJ1-2, with unresolved D. This CDR3 region has 13 residues. The V gene lost 7 bases and the J gene lost 5 bases, with 14 bases spanning the gap. CDR1 and CDR2 from the germline V gene are SNHLY and FYNNEI. This CDR3 is CASISQISYGYTF. As DNA, the CDR3 is TGTGCCAGCATCAGTCAGATTTCGTATGGCTACACCTTC.

J is TRBJ1-1 and V is TRBV27; the D gene is possibly TRBD1 (5 bases). This CDR3 spans 19 amino acids. The germline V gene encodes CDR1 MNHEY and CDR2 SMNVEV (reference sequence). Trimming shortened V by 0 bases and J by 0 bases, and 20 bases separated the two germline ends. The CDR3 loop reads CASSLSVRGGFRLNTEAFF. CDR3 in DNA: TGTGCCAGCAGTTTATCTGTAAGGGGCGGTTTCCGATTGAACACTGAAGCTTTCTTT.

DNA for the CDR3: TGCGCCAGCAGCCAAGACTCTTCACCCCTCCACTTT. Translating it yields CASSQDSSPLHF. The rearrangement links TRBV4-3 to TRBJ1-6; D ambiguous. The CDR3 sequence is 12 residues long. V lost 0 bases, J lost 9 bases, and 3 bases lay in between. CDR1 and CDR2 from the germline V gene are LGHNA and YSLEER.

This sequence joins TRBV19 and TRBJ1-6; D not certain. Trimming cost V 3 bases and J 8 bases, with 8 bases left between them. Germline V gene data show CDR1 as LNHDA and CDR2 as SQIVND (reference sequence). CDR3 length equals 13 residues. The CDR3 is CASSINGDSPLHF. The CDR3 DNA sequence: TGTGCCAGTAGTATTAACGGGGATTCACCCCTCCACTTT.

This clone was counted a single time. The chain carries TRBV27 and TRBJ2-1, with TRBD2 matching 8 bases. V dropped 4 bases and J dropped 4; count of bases not matched to a gene: 3. Germline CDR1 reads MNHEY; CDR2 reads SMNVEV (reference sequence). The CDR3 loop spans 14 amino acids. CDR3 DNA: TGTGCCAGCAGTTACGGGGGGGGTTACAATGAGCAGTTCTTC. As protein: CASSYGGGYNEQFF.

Points on this clone: Different DNA sequences within this sample yield the same CDR3. CDR3 coding DNA: TGTGCCAGCAGTTTTCCGGGGAACACTGAAGCTTTCTTT. This codes for CASSFPGNTEAFF. V usage is TRBV27 and J usage is TRBJ1-1; no firm D call. The CDR3 extends over 13 amino acids. V was trimmed by 3 bases and J by 1 base, leaving 6 bases between them. CDR1 and CDR2 (germline): MNHEY, SMNVEV (reference sequence).

The chain carries TRBV15 and TRBJ2-1; 13 bases are a match to TRBD2. V shed 1 base and J 6 bases; nucleotides not matched to a gene: 6. CDR1 and CDR2 (germline): LNHNV, YYDKDF (reference sequence). This CDR3 comprises 17 residues. The CDR3 DNA sequence: TGTGCCACCAGCAGAGCTTCCGGGACTAGCGGGACCAATGAGCAGTTCTTC. This codes for CATSRASGTSGTNEQFF.

The chain links TRBV7-8 to TRBJ1-1; D is unresolved. The CDR3 length is 15 residues. CDR1 is SGHVS, CDR2 FQNEAQ, per germline. Trimming took off 3 bases at V and 0 bases at J, with 11 bases between the two ends. CDR3 protein: CASSFFRGMNTEAFF. The CDR3 DNA reads as TGTGCCAGCAGCTTTTTTAGAGGGATGAACACTGAAGCTTTCTTT.

J is TRBJ1-6 and V is TRBV30, with D possibly matching TRBD1 (5 bases). The CDR3 consists of 15 residues. V was trimmed by 3 bases and J by 8 bases, leaving 17 bases between them. Germline CDR1 is GTSNPN and CDR2 is SVGIG (reference sequence). The CDR3 protein is CAWSLGTGYYSPLHF. The CDR3 DNA sequence: TGTGCCTGGAGCCTGGGAACAGGTTATTATTCACCCCTCCACTTT.

This clone was seen only a few times. This chain connects TRBV7-4 to TRBJ2-7, with TRBD1 matching 12 bases. The V gene's germline CDR1 is SGHVT and CDR2 SQSDAQ. This CDR3 is built from 17 residues. Trimming removed 5 bases from V and 5 bases from J; junction bases left unmatched: 13. The CDR3 nucleotides are TGTGCCAGCAGCCCACGAACGTCCGGGACAGGGGGCCACGAGCAGTACTTC. Residues: CASSPRTSGTGGHEQYF.

CDR3 nucleotides: TGTGCCAGTAGTATGGGTAGCTCCGGCTACAATGAGCAGTTCTTC. This codes for CASSMGSSGYNEQFF. The rearrangement uses TRBV19 and TRBJ2-1; D unresolved. Deletions cut 3 bases from V and 3 bases from J, with 12 bases between. There are 15 residues in the CDR3. Germline V gene data show CDR1 as LNHDA and CDR2 as SQIVND (reference sequence).

V gene TRBV5-5 combines with J gene TRBJ1-2, with D unclear. V was clipped by 4 bases and J by 2 bases, with 18 bases between them. The CDR3 extends over 16 amino acids. The germline gives CDR1 SGHKS, CDR2 YYEKEE (reference sequence). CDR3 sequence (DNA): TGTGCCAGCAGCCGACCGACTGAGGGAGGAAACTATGGCTACACCTTC. It yields the protein CASSRPTEGGNYGYTF.

The V and J genes are TRBV7-9 and TRBJ2-1, with D perhaps matching TRBD2 (6 bases). The CDR3 has 18 amino acids. Between the trimmed V and J ends, which lost 5 bases and 0 bases, there was a span of 20 bases. The germline CDR1 and CDR2 sequences are SEHNR and FQNEAQ (reference sequence). The CDR3: CASSTQRDFPHSYNEQFF. The CDR3 DNA sequence: TGTGCCAGCAGCACCCAGAGGGACTTCCCTCACTCCTACAATGAGCAGTTCTTC. Supplemented by reference TRBV7-9 and TRBJ2-1, the full variable domain reads DTGVSQNPRHKITKRGQNVTFRCDPISEHNRLYWYRQTLGQGPEFLTYFQNEAQLEKSRLLSDRFSAERPKGSFSTLEIQRTEQGDSAMYLCASSTQRDFPHSYNEQFFGPGTRLTVL.

This chain connects TRBV15 to TRBJ1-2; D may be TRBD1 (6 bases). This CDR3 region has 16 residues. The germline V gene encodes CDR1 LNHNV and CDR2 YYDKDF (reference sequence). Trimming removed 5 bases from V and 2 bases from J, with 18 bases in between. The CDR3 spells CATSPQGYDQNYGYTF. The CDR3 DNA sequence: TGTGCCACCAGCCCCCAGGGGTACGACCAAAACTATGGCTACACCTTC. Variable domain in full (rest from reference TRBV15 and TRBJ1-2): DAMVIQNPRYQVTQFGKPVTLSCSQTLNHNVMYWYQQKSSQAPKLLFHYYDKDFNNEADTPDNFQSRRPNTSFCFLDIRSPGLGDTAMYLCATSPQGYDQNYGYTFGSGTRLTVV.

This sequence joins TRBV7-3 and TRBJ2-3; D might be TRBD2 (5 bases). The germline CDR1 and CDR2 sequences are SGHTA and FQGTGA. V lost 4 bases to trimming and J lost 6 bases, with 11 bases between them. This CDR3 spans 13 amino acids. The CDR3 DNA is TGTGCCAGCAGCTCCCTATCGGGGGATACGCAGTATTTT. This sequence encodes CASSSLSGDTQYF.

This chain joins TRBV11-3 and TRBJ2-3; tentatively, D is TRBD2 (6 bases). The V end was cut by 4 bases, the J end by 5 bases, with 13 bases between. The CDR3 extends over 14 amino acids. Germline CDR1 and CDR2: SGHNT and YENEEA. In nucleotides, the CDR3 is TGTGCCAGCAGCTCTGCCGGGGGTGAAGATACGCAGTATTTT. Amino acids: CASSSAGGEDTQYF. The full variable domain, with the rest looked up from reference TRBV11-3 and TRBJ2-3, is EAGVVQSPRYKIIEKKQPVAFWCNPISGHNTLYWYLQNLGQGPELLIRYENEEAVDDSQLPKDRFSAERLKGVDSTLKIQPAELGDSAVYLCASSSAGGEDTQYFGPGTRLTVL.